One sample yielded the 2 T cell receptor beta chains listed below, sequenced in a study of cytomegalovirus exposure and HLA in healthy donors. The PCR made use of 60 Vbeta and 13 Jbeta primers. The protocol was immunoSEQ multiplex PCR, while the TCRdb copy is restricted to in-frame clones and leaves out a portion. The data contain around 160,000 clones, more than 75% of them singletons. The source material was PBMCs. The source of these receptors is a male donor in good health and CMV-seronegative.

A single count supports this clone. V usage is TRBV27 and J usage is TRBJ1-4; the D gene is possibly TRBD1 (5 bases). Germline-derived CDR1 and CDR2 are MNHEY and SMNVEV (reference sequence). The V gene lost 5 bases and the J gene lost 4 bases, with 8 bases spanning the gap. The CDR3 has 13 amino acids. The CDR3 region is CASSPQGNEKLFF. The CDR3 DNA is TGTGCCAGCAGTCCCCAGGGTAATGAAAAACTGTTTTTT.

J is TRBJ2-7 and V is TRBV2, with unresolved D. CDR1 is SNHLY and CDR2 is FYNNEI in the germline V gene. V was trimmed by 2 bases and J by 0 bases, leaving 5 bases between them. The CDR3 has 13 residues. The CDR3 bases are TGTGCCAGCAGTGAATATAGCTCCTACGAGCAGTACTTC. Protein: CASSEYSSYEQYF.